The 17 T cell receptor beta chains given below trace back to one sample, sequenced in a study of identical twins. TCRdb re-analysed the 5' RACE reads in MiXCR, keeping a single row per CDR3 protein. Among under 300,000 distinct CDR3 sequences listed, 9.5% to 15% were seen once. Separately, the same data were catalogued under a study of yellow fever vaccine responses in identical twins.

Sequenced input: memory (CD45RO+) T cells sorted from blood. These receptors were obtained from a woman aged 18-29 years in good health.

V gene TRBV4-2 combines with J gene TRBJ2-3; 8 bases fit TRBD2. The junction had 7 bases not matched to a gene; V was cut back by 1 base and J by 1 base. Per the germline V gene, CDR1 is LGHNA and CDR2 is YNFKEQ. The CDR3 extends over 17 amino acids. The CDR3 loop is CASSQGSGNLGTDTQYF. The DNA of the CDR3 is TGTGCCAGCAGCCAAGGTAGCGGGAACTTGGGCACAGATACGCAGTATTTT.

The table lists this clonotype with a few counts. This CDR3 fails to terminate in the conserved phenylalanine or tryptophan, so it likely reflects a read error. The DNA is left out, because the CDR3 cannot be placed on it with certainty; the CDR3 is given as TCRdb lists it. The rearrangement joins TRBV7-8 to TRBJ2-1; TRBD1 reflects the table's D call only, with no check against the DNA. The germline V gene has CDR1 SGHVS and CDR2 FQNEAQ. Including both end residues, the CDR3 is 11 amino acids long. The CDR3 sequence is CASQKGELYDV.

V usage is TRBV10-2 and J usage is TRBJ2-7, with 8 positions matching TRBD1. From germline, CDR1 is WSHSY and CDR2 SAAADI. CDR3 length: 15 amino acids. J lost 6 bases, V lost 6 bases, and 13 bases had no gene match. The CDR3: CASSDPQGASREQYF. Here the CDR3 DNA reads TGCGCCAGCAGCGACCCCCAGGGGGCTAGCCGCGAGCAGTACTTC.

This chain joins TRBV20-1 and TRBJ1-5; possibly TRBD1 for D (6 bases). CDR3 length: 15 amino acids. The germline CDR1 and CDR2 sequences are DFQATT and SNEGSKA (reference sequence). Trimming left V 3 bases short and J 4 bases short, with 16 bases between. The CDR3 region has the DNA TGCAGTGCTAGCAAATACGACAGGCAAAATCAGCCCCAGCATTTT. Its translation is CSASKYDRQNQPQHF.

V is TRBV23-1 and J is TRBJ2-7, with 7 bases aligning to TRBD2. TRBV23-1 is reported as an ORF; its role is uncertain. The CDR3 sequence is 8 residues long. V dropped 11 bases and J dropped 9; count of bases not matched to a gene: 1. CDR3: CAWGGQYF. The CDR3 nucleotides read TGCGCCTGGGGGGGGCAGTACTTC.

In its sample, this clonotype was seen a few times. This chain uses TRBV10-3 with TRBJ2-2; D may be TRBD2 (6 bases). Per germline, CDR1 ENHRY and CDR2 SYGVKD. The CDR3 totals 14 residues. V gave up 6 bases and J gave up 0 bases, with 8 bases separating them. DNA for the CDR3: TGTGCCATCAGGGGGGACTCGAACACCGGGGAGCTGTTTTTT. Its translation: CAIRGDSNTGELFF.

In its sample, this clonotype was seen many times. The rearrangement joins TRBV12-3 or TRBV12-4 to TRBJ2-7; tentatively, D is TRBD1 (6 bases). V lost 6 bases to trimming and J lost 4 bases, with 13 bases between them. The CDR3 totals 13 residues. The CDR3 sequence: CASSRWTAYEQYF. The CDR3, as DNA: TGTGCCAGCAGCCGGTGGACAGCGTACGAGCAGTACTTC.

This clonotype was seen ten or more times. This chain uses TRBV28 with TRBJ2-3; no clear D gene. V was pared by 5 bases and J by 6 bases, with 18 bases between. The CDR3 covers 15 residues. In germline, CDR1 is MDHEN, CDR2 SYDVKM. The CDR3 DNA reads as TGTGCCAGCAGTACACAGTTCGGTCGTCGGGATACGCAGTATTTT. Translation gives CASSTQFGRRDTQYF.

This clonotype came up many times. CDR3 bases: TGTGCCAGCAGTTTACAGGGTTCGGTTTCCGAGCAGTACTTC. This codes for CASSLQGSVSEQYF. The chain recombines TRBV12-3 or TRBV12-4 with TRBJ2-7, with D maybe TRBD1 (5 bases). V was clipped by 2 bases and J by 6 bases, with 14 bases between them. CDR3 length: 14 amino acids.

The table lists this clonotype with many counts. This rearrangement joins TRBV4-1 to TRBJ2-5; perhaps TRBD2 as D (6 bases). Trimming stripped 5 bases from V and 5 bases from J, with 21 bases between. Per germline, CDR1 MGHRA and CDR2 YSYEKL. The CDR3 loop spans 16 amino acids. CDR3 protein: CASSGSEGGYQETQYF. CDR3 DNA: TGCGCCAGCAGCGGCAGCGAGGGAGGATATCAGGAGACCCAGTACTTC.

This clonotype was observed a handful of times. The chain carries TRBV5-1 and TRBJ2-3, with 13 bases fitting TRBD2. There are 16 residues in the CDR3. The V gene end was trimmed by 3 bases and the J gene end by 2 bases; junction bases not matched to a gene: 3. Germline V gene sequence: CDR1 SGHRS, CDR2 YFSETQ. The chain's CDR3 is CASSYGTSGATDTQYF. The CDR3 bases are TGCGCCAGCAGCTACGGGACTAGCGGGGCCACAGATACGCAGTATTTT. Variable domain in full (rest from reference TRBV5-1 and TRBJ2-3): KAGVTQTPRYLIKTRGQQVTLSCSPISGHRSVSWYQQTPGQGLQFLFEYFSETQRNKGNFPGRFSGRQFSNSRSEMNVSTLELGDSALYLCASSYGTSGATDTQYFGPGTRLTVL.

The CDR3 DNA sequence: TGTGCCAGCTCACTAGACAGGGCACAAGAGACCCAGTACTTC. Translating it yields CASSLDRAQETQYF. The J gene is TRBJ2-5, the V gene TRBV18; 7 bases fit TRBD1. The junction had 4 bases not matched to a gene; V was cut back by 4 bases and J by 2 bases. There are 14 residues in the CDR3. CDR1 and CDR2 from the germline V gene are KGHSH and LQKENI.

This clonotype was counted at least ten times. The rearrangement joins TRBV7-2 to TRBJ2-5; D call uncertain. The CDR3 runs to 13 residues. V was pared by 0 bases and J by 6 bases, with 8 bases between. Germline CDR1 SGHTA, CDR2 FQGNSA. CDR3 nucleotides: TGTGCCAGCAGCTTAGCAACGATACAGACCCAGTACTTC. This gives the protein CASSLATIQTQYF.

The chain links TRBV29-1 to TRBJ2-5, with a weak D call TRBD1 (5 bases). The CDR3 totals 14 residues. Trimming took 3 bases from V and 5 from J, leaving 16 bases between them. Germline-derived CDR1 and CDR2 are SQVTM and ANQGSEA. CDR3 bases: TGCAGCGTTGACATAGGGCTAAACAGGGAGACCCAGTACTTC. Its translation is CSVDIGLNRETQYF.

The chain employs TRBV7-2 and TRBJ2-5; possibly TRBD2 for D (5 bases). Germline V gene sequence: CDR1 SGHTA, CDR2 FQGNSA. V was shortened by 4 bases and J by 2 bases, with 14 bases between the two germline ends. The CDR3 runs to 15 residues. The CDR3 nucleotides read TGTGCCAGCAGCTCCCCCGGAGAGGGACAAGAGACCCAGTACTTC. Its protein is CASSSPGEGQETQYF.

The rearrangement joins TRBV7-3 to TRBJ2-5; D unclear. The CDR3 loop spans 15 amino acids. Germline CDR1 SGHTA, CDR2 FQGTGA. Trimming shortened V by 2 bases and J by 1 base, and 11 bases separated the two germline ends. The DNA of the CDR3 is TGTGCCAGCAGCTTAGATCCGAAAAGCCAAGAGACCCAGTACTTC. This encodes CASSLDPKSQETQYF.

This clonotype was found many times. The chain couples TRBV12-3 or TRBV12-4 to TRBJ2-5; TRBD1 or TRBD2 may be the D gene (5 bases each). The CDR3 is made up of 14 amino acids. V was pared by 3 bases and J by 0 bases, with 8 bases between. The DNA of the CDR3 is TGTGCCAGCAGTTTGAGAGGGGACCAAGAGACCCAGTACTTC. Its protein product is CASSLRGDQETQYF.